Included here is one T cell receptor beta chain sequence, with context. What it binds is unknown. A unique molecular identifier was carried by every single TCR cDNA molecule. A single record per CDR3 protein comes from TCRdb applying MiXCR to the 5' RACE reads. This sample yields around 100,000 distinct CDR3 sequences, of which 10% to 12% are seen a single time; 24% belongs to the top ten. The time point: blood at routine non-recurrence follow-up after resection. This sample is part of a study of spatial heterogeneity in lung cancer. Study details: Consistent detection of more beta-chain than alpha-chain sequences was observed. Every unique TCR and UMI combination, on average, appeared more than ten times in raw reads.

The germline V gene encodes CDR1 SEHNR and CDR2 FQNEAQ (reference sequence). The CDR3 consists of 15 residues. V was cut by 0 bases and J by 1 base, with 9 bases left in between. General study findings and limits: Expanded tumor TCRs that were ubiquitous appeared in blood more at resection than follow-up.

The receptor was isolated from a female donor with early-stage non-small cell lung cancer. V gene TRBV7-9 combines with J gene TRBJ1-1, with D possibly matching TRBD1 (6 bases). Sample: PBMCs, taken at follow-up. CDR3 DNA: TGTGCCAGCAGCTTAGCGAGGGGACAGAACACTGAAGCTTTCTTT. Protein: CASSLARGQNTEAFF.